A single count supports the clone carrying this T cell receptor beta chain. The antigen is unknown. The data were produced by immunoSEQ multiplex PCR, yet TCRdb's version contains in-frame clones alone and is incomplete. This table holds 2 million to 2.5 million clones, approximately 96% found once. CDR3 length: 13 residues. V was pared by 2 bases and J by 7 bases, with 11 bases between. Germline V gives CDR1 ENHRY, CDR2 SYGVKD. This sample is part of a study of shared clonotypes between healthy human individuals. Study as a whole: Donor composition was a couple of women and a few men, aged 18 to 49. Broader study findings: Sample collection involved blood only; tissue repertoires are likely different.

This sequence originates from a man aged 18 to 30 in good health. The chain is built from TRBV10-3 and TRBJ1-1; TRBD1 might be the D (5 bases). Input material: naive CD4+ T cells sorted from blood. The subset is: CD45RA+ positively selected. The CDR3 DNA reads as TGTGCCATCAGTGAGGCAGGGACGAATGAAGCTTTCTTT. Encoded protein: CAISEAGTNEAFF.